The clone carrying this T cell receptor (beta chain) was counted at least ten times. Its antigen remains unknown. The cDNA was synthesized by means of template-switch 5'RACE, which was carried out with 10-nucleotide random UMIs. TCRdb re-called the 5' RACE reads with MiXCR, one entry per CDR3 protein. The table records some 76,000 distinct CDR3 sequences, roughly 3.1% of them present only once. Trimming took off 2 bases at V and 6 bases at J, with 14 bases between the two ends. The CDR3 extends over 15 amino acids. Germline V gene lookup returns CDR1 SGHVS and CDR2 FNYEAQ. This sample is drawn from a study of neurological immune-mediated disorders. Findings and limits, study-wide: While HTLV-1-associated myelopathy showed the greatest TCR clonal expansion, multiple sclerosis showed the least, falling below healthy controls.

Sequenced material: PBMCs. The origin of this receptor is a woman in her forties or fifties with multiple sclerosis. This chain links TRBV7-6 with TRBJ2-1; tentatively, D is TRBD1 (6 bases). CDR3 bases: TGTGCCAGCAGCTTAACGGCAGGGGTGGGCAATGAGCAGTTCTTC. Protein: CASSLTAGVGNEQFF.